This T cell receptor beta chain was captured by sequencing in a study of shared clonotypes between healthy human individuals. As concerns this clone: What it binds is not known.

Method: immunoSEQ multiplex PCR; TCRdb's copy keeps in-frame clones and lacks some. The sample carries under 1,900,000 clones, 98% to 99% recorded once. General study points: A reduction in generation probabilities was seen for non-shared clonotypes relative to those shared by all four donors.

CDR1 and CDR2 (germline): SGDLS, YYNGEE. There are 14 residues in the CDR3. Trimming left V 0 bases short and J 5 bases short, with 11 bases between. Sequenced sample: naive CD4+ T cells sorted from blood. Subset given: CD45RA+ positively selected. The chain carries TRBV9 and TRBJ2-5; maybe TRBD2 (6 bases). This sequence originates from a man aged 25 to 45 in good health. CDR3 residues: CASSVAGRYETQYF. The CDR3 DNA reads TGTGCCAGCAGCGTAGCGGGGAGGTATGAGACCCAGTACTTC.